The 8 T cell receptor beta chains below come from one sample, sequenced in a study of graft-versus-host responses after intestinal transplantation. Antigens of these TCRs are unknown. TCRdb's copy holds only in-frame clones and misses some; the assay was immunoSEQ multiplex PCR. The sample lists 80,000 to 95,000 clones, 85% to 95% seen once, with roughly 2% in the top ten. This specimen consisted of unstimulated CD8+ T cells sorted from spleen or lymph node cells, obtained before intestinal transplant. These receptors all come from a human donor who received an intestinal transplant.

This clone was recorded only once. In DNA, the CDR3 is TGTGCCAGCAGCCTAGTGACAGGAAACACTGAAGCTTTCTTT. Translation: CASSLVTGNTEAFF. This chain joins TRBV7-9 and TRBJ1-1; possible D gene TRBD1, 6 bases. CDR3 size: 14 residues. Germline V CDR1 and CDR2: SEHNR, FQNEAQ (reference sequence). Trimming shortened V by 5 bases and J by 2 bases, and 12 bases separated the two germline ends.

This chain joins TRBV7-2 and TRBJ2-1, with D possibly TRBD1 on 5 matching bases. Trimming stripped 4 bases from V and 1 base from J, with 11 bases between. Germline values: CDR1 SGHTA, CDR2 FQGNSA. The CDR3 has 15 residues. The CDR3 bases are TGTGCCAGCAGCTCACAGGCAGGTTCCTACAATGAGCAGTTCTTC. Translation: CASSSQAGSYNEQFF. Full variable domain (remainder filled in from reference TRBV7-2 and TRBJ2-1): GAGVSQSPSNKVTEKGKDVELRCDPISGHTALYWYRQSLGQGLEFLIYFQGNSAPDKSGLPSDRFSAERTGGSVSTLTIQRTQQEDSAVYLCASSSQAGSYNEQFFGPGTRLTVL.

This clone has a single count. The genes are TRBV7-6 and TRBJ2-3; D possibly corresponds to TRBD1 (6 bases). CDR1 and CDR2 from the germline V gene are SGHVS and FNYEAQ. CDR3 size: 15 residues. Deletions cut 1 base from V and 1 base from J, with 9 bases between. CDR3 sequence: CASSLERTGTDTQYF. CDR3 nucleotides: TGTGCCAGCAGCTTAGAGCGGACAGGCACAGATACGCAGTATTTT.

This chain uses TRBV7-9 with TRBJ2-7; 12 positions match TRBD1. Unmatched junction bases numbered 9, after V lost 5 bases and J lost 7 bases. The germline V gene has CDR1 SEHNR and CDR2 FQNEAQ (reference sequence). The CDR3 is made up of 15 amino acids. CDR3 residues: CASSPPGQGAEEQYF. The CDR3 DNA sequence: TGTGCCAGCAGCCCCCCGGGACAGGGGGCTGAGGAGCAGTACTTC.

The rearrangement uses TRBV9 and TRBJ2-3; 9 bases align to TRBD2. V was clipped by 3 bases and J by 2 bases; unmatched bases: 13. Germline CDR1 is SGDLS and CDR2 is YYNGEE. The CDR3 has 18 amino acids. The CDR3 is CASSGAPASGDHTDTQYF. The CDR3 bases are TGTGCCAGCAGCGGGGCCCCGGCTAGCGGGGACCACACAGATACGCAGTATTTT.

The J gene is TRBJ2-7, the V gene TRBV4-1; D not certain. Germline V gene sequence: CDR1 MGHRA, CDR2 YSYEKL. The CDR3 contains 13 residues. V lost 4 bases and J lost 4, with 11 bases in between. CDR3: CASSPGSGYEQYF. In DNA, the CDR3 is TGCGCCAGCAGCCCTGGATCCGGGTACGAGCAGTACTTC.

The chain uses TRBV4-3 and TRBJ1-2; no definite D call. V shed 0 bases and J shed 4 bases, with 18 bases lying between them. The length of the CDR3 is 17 residues. In germline, CDR1 is LGHNA, CDR2 YSLEER. CDR3 protein: CASSQDQWQLGTYGYTF. CDR3 nucleotides: TGCGCCAGCAGCCAAGATCAGTGGCAGCTGGGCACCTATGGCTACACCTTC.

The rearrangement links TRBV4-3 to TRBJ1-4; D is unclear. With 5 bases removed from V and 8 bases from J, the gap between germline ends came to 12 bases. CDR1 and CDR2 (germline): LGHNA, YSLEER. The CDR3 consists of 13 residues. CDR3 DNA sequence: TGCGCCAGCAGCGAGGTCTACGGGGAAAAACTGTTTTTT. Its protein product is CASSEVYGEKLFF.